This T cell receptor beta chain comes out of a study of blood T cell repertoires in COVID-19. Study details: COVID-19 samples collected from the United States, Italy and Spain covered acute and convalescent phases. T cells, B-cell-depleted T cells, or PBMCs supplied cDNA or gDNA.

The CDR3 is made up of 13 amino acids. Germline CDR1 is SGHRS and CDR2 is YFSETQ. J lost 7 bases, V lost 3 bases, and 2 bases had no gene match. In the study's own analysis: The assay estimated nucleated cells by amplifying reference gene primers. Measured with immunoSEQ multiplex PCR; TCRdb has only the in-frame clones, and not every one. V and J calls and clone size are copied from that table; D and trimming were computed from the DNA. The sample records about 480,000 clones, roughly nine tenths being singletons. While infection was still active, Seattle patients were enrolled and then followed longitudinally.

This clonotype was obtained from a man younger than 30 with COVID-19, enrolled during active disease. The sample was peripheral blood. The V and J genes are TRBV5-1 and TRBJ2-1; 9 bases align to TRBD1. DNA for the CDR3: TGCGCCAGCAGCTGGGGACAGGGAAATGAGCAGTTCTTC. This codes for CASSWGQGNEQFF.